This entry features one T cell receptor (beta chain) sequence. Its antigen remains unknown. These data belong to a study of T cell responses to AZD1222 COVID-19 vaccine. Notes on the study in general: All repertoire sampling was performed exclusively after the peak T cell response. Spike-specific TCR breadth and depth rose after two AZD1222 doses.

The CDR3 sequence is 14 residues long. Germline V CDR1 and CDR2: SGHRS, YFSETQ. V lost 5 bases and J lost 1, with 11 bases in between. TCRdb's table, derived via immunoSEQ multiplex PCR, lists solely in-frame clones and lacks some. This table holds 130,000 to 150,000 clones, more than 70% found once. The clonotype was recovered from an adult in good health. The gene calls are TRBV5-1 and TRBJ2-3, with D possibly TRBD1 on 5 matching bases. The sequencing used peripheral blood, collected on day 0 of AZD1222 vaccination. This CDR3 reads CASRGALGTDTQYF. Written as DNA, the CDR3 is TGCGCCAGCAGAGGGGCTCTAGGCACAGATACGCAGTATTTT.